The 27 T cell receptor beta chains below come from one sample, sequenced in a study of cytomegalovirus exposure and HLA in healthy donors. With 60 Vbeta and 13 Jbeta primers, the PCR was carried out. Some clones are missing from TCRdb's copy, which holds only in-frame ones; the method was immunoSEQ multiplex PCR. The sample comprises about 94,000 clones, more than 65% of which are singletons, and about a tenth rests with the top ten. Material for sequencing was PBMCs. The receptors derive from a human donor in good health.

The rearrangement joins TRBV5-6 to TRBJ2-5, with D possibly TRBD1 on 6 matching bases. V dropped 4 bases and J dropped 1 base, with 17 bases sitting between them. Germline CDR1 SGHDT, CDR2 YYEEEE. This CDR3 is 16 amino acids long. The CDR3 coding sequence is TGTGCCAGCAGCCTTACCCCAGGGGCGCCCCAAGAGACCCAGTACTTC. Its protein product is CASSLTPGAPQETQYF.

The chain uses TRBV19 and TRBJ2-1; 8 bases agree with TRBD1. CDR3 size: 14 residues. V shed 3 bases and J 6 bases; nucleotides not matched to a gene: 4. Per germline, CDR1 LNHDA and CDR2 SQIVND (reference sequence). The CDR3, as DNA: TGTGCCAGTAGTATGGGGGACAGGTCCAATGAGCAGTTCTTC. As protein: CASSMGDRSNEQFF.

The genes are TRBV6-6 and TRBJ1-5; tentatively, D is TRBD1 (6 bases). In germline, CDR1 is MNHNY, CDR2 SVGAGI (reference sequence). Trimming shortened V by 2 bases and J by 6 bases, and 14 bases separated the two germline ends. This CDR3 is 15 amino acids long. This CDR3 is CASSYPRTATQPQHF. CDR3 sequence (DNA): TGTGCCAGCAGTTACCCCCGGACAGCAACTCAGCCCCAGCATTTT.

The chain combines TRBV14 with TRBJ2-1, with 8 bases lining up with TRBD2. Germline trimming cut 1 base from V and 13 bases from J; bases unmatched to any gene: 12. Germline V CDR1 and CDR2: SGHDN, FVKESK. The CDR3 contains 15 residues. CDR3 amino acids: CASSQVGGESPGQFF. The CDR3 region has the DNA TGTGCCAGCAGCCAAGTCGGGGGGGAGTCCCCTGGCCAGTTCTTC.

J is TRBJ1-2 and V is TRBV18; tentative D call: TRBD1 (5 bases). Trimming left V 2 bases short and J 4 bases short, with 17 bases between. This CDR3 comprises 16 residues. Germline V gene lookup returns CDR1 KGHSH and CDR2 LQKENI. The CDR3 DNA reads TGTGCCAGCTCACCAGCAAGCGGGACCGGGGGCTATGGCTACACCTTC. Translation: CASSPASGTGGYGYTF.

CDR3: CASSLVPTGRKETQYF. CDR3 nucleotides: TGTGCCAGCAGCTTAGTACCCACAGGGCGGAAAGAGACCCAGTACTTC. This chain connects TRBV11-2 to TRBJ2-5; tentatively, D is TRBD1 (6 bases). This CDR3 contains 16 residues. V lost 1 base to trimming and J lost 3 bases, with 15 bases between them. CDR1 SGHAT and CDR2 FQNNGV come from the germline V gene.

The chain uses TRBV4-2 and TRBJ2-1; 12 bases agree with TRBD2. The junction had 7 bases not matched to a gene; V was cut back by 1 base and J by 6 bases. The CDR3 is 17 residues long. The germline CDR1 and CDR2 sequences are LGHNA and YNFKEQ. The CDR3 loop reads CASSQVASGRASNEQFF. CDR3 sequence (DNA): TGTGCCAGCAGCCAAGTGGCTAGCGGGAGGGCATCCAATGAGCAGTTCTTC.

The rearrangement uses TRBV6-6 and TRBJ1-3; D uncertain. CDR3 length: 12 residues. The V gene lost 6 bases and the J gene lost 4 bases, with 7 bases spanning the gap. CDR1 is MNHNY and CDR2 is SVGAGI in the germline V gene (reference sequence). The CDR3 coding sequence is TGTGCCAGCAGGGCGGGGGGAAACACCATATATTTT. Protein sequence: CASRAGGNTIYF.

V gene TRBV4-2 combines with J gene TRBJ1-2, with D tentatively TRBD1 (6 bases). The V and J ends lost 4 bases and 8 bases respectively, with 14 bases between them. Germline CDR1 LGHNA, CDR2 YNFKEQ. The CDR3 length is 13 residues. The DNA for the CDR3 is TGTGCCAGCAGCCGAGGGCCCCAGGGGGGCTACACCTTC. This codes for CASSRGPQGGYTF.

This chain joins TRBV7-9 and TRBJ2-1; TRBD2 might be the D (5 bases). Trimming took 5 bases from V and 3 from J, leaving 17 bases between them. The CDR3 is 16 residues long. CDR1 SEHNR and CDR2 FQNEAQ come from the germline V gene (reference sequence). CDR3 residues: CASSERSSPGYNEQFF. The CDR3 nucleotides read TGTGCCAGCAGCGAGAGGTCTAGCCCGGGCTACAATGAGCAGTTCTTC.

J is TRBJ2-7 and V is TRBV7-9, with D possibly TRBD1 on 6 matching bases. Germline V gene data show CDR1 as SEHNR and CDR2 as FQNEAQ (reference sequence). V gave up 4 bases and J gave up 4 bases, with 8 bases separating them. This CDR3 spans 12 amino acids. DNA of the CDR3: TGTGCCAGCAGCTGGACAGATTACGAGCAGTACTTC. Translation gives CASSWTDYEQYF.

The V call is TRBV6-5, the J call TRBJ2-2, with D maybe TRBD2 (7 bases). The CDR3 length is 16 residues. Germline V gene data show CDR1 as MNHEY and CDR2 as SVGAGI. Trimming removed 3 bases from V and 13 bases from J, with 24 bases in between. The DNA of the CDR3 is TGTGCCAGCAGTTATCAGTCAGGCGGGGGCGTCCATGGGCTGTTTTTT. Translated: CASSYQSGGGVHGLFF.

This rearrangement joins TRBV11-3 to TRBJ2-7; tentatively, D is TRBD2 (5 bases). Germline CDR1 reads SGHNT; CDR2 reads YENEEA. The CDR3 totals 13 residues. V was trimmed by 5 bases and J by 2 bases, leaving 10 bases between them. The DNA for the CDR3 is TGTGCCAGCAGCCGCGGGCGGGCCTACGAGCAGTACTTC. It is translated as CASSRGRAYEQYF.

This sequence joins TRBV9 and TRBJ1-3; possible D gene TRBD1, 5 bases. The CDR3 loop spans 17 amino acids. V was clipped by 3 bases and J by 2 bases, with 18 bases between them. Germline CDR1 is SGDLS and CDR2 is YYNGEE. CDR3 region: CASSASAGGGPGNTIYF. The CDR3 DNA reads TGTGCCAGCAGCGCCTCGGCGGGGGGAGGACCTGGAAACACCATATATTTT.

This rearrangement joins TRBV27 to TRBJ2-3; the D gene is possibly TRBD2 (7 bases). Per the germline V gene, CDR1 is MNHEY and CDR2 is SMNVEV (reference sequence). CDR3 length: 16 residues. Trimming removed 3 bases at V and 2 bases at J, with 15 bases between. This chain's CDR3 is CASSFPGGLLTDTQYF. The CDR3 DNA sequence: TGTGCCAGCAGTTTTCCCGGGGGGCTACTCACAGATACGCAGTATTTT.

This clone was recorded only once. The chain links TRBV9 to TRBJ2-2; 9 bases align to TRBD2. The germline CDR1 and CDR2 sequences are SGDLS and YYNGEE. CDR3 length: 17 residues. J was trimmed by 7 bases and V by 4 bases; bases with no gene match: 14. Here the CDR3 reads CASSPLGAGGHGGELFF. Here the CDR3 DNA reads TGTGCCAGCAGCCCCCTTGGGGCGGGAGGGCATGGCGGGGAGCTGTTTTTT.

The chain is built from TRBV5-1 and TRBJ1-2, with 7 nucleotides matching TRBD1. The V gene end was trimmed by 3 bases and the J gene end by 0 bases; junction bases not matched to a gene: 8. From germline, CDR1 is SGHRS and CDR2 YFSETQ. The CDR3 has 16 amino acids. The CDR3 region is CASSSVNRGANYGYTF. CDR3 nucleotides: TGCGCCAGCAGCTCCGTGAACAGGGGTGCTAACTATGGCTACACCTTC.

This clone was counted once. The rearrangement uses TRBV11-3 and TRBJ2-2; no clear D gene. The length of the CDR3 is 12 residues. The V end lost 4 bases, the J end lost 6 bases, and 6 bases lay between the germline ends. Germline lookup yields CDR1 SGHNT and CDR2 YENEEA. The DNA of the CDR3 is TGTGCCAGCAGCTCCCTCCCCGGGGAGCTGTTTTTT. The encoded protein is CASSSLPGELFF.

This chain links TRBV9 with TRBJ1-3, with D perhaps matching TRBD1 (6 bases). CDR1 and CDR2 from the germline V gene are SGDLS and YYNGEE. The CDR3 sequence is 16 residues long. The V and J ends lost 4 bases and 1 base respectively, with 15 bases between them. The CDR3 spells CASSPVGTQSGNTIYF. CDR3 DNA: TGTGCCAGCAGCCCCGTCGGGACACAGTCTGGAAACACCATATATTTT.

Worth noting for this clone: Mismatch with germline at one junction end may stem from a read error. This rearrangement joins TRBV25-1 to TRBJ2-3; D call uncertain. Germline CDR1 reads MGHDK; CDR2 reads SYGVNS. The length of the CDR3 is 12 residues. The DNA of the CDR3 is TGTGCCAGCAGTGAATCCCCTCGGAGCAACCATTTT. This gives the protein CASSESPRSNHF.

The count of this clone is one. The chain combines TRBV2 with TRBJ2-7; tentatively, D is TRBD1 (7 bases). The CDR3 runs 14 residues. In germline, CDR1 is SNHLY, CDR2 FYNNEI. Trimming left V 7 bases short and J 6 bases short, with 19 bases between. The CDR3 nucleotides read TGTGCCAGCATAGGGCTGCAGGGGGGCGGCGAGCAGTACTTC. It specifies CASIGLQGGGEQYF.

The gene calls are TRBV18 and TRBJ2-2; 11 nucleotides line up with TRBD1. After removal of 1 base from V and 5 bases from J, the junction contained 3 bases not matched to a gene. Per germline, CDR1 KGHSH and CDR2 LQKENI. This CDR3 comprises 16 residues. For the CDR3, the DNA is TGTGCCAGCTCACCACGGACAGGGGGCATGACCGGGGAGCTGTTTTTT. As protein: CASSPRTGGMTGELFF.

This clone appeared a single time. The rearrangement uses TRBV27 and TRBJ1-2; 7 bases match TRBD1. From germline, CDR1 is MNHEY and CDR2 SMNVEV (reference sequence). The CDR3 loop spans 20 amino acids. Unmatched junction bases numbered 27, after V lost 7 bases and J lost 4 bases. CDR3 nucleotide sequence: TGTGCCAGCACATCGTTGCCAGGGCGACAGGGCCTTTATAAACCCTATGGCTACACCTTC. Translation gives CASTSLPGRQGLYKPYGYTF.

The J gene is TRBJ2-1, the V gene TRBV18, with 10 bases lining up with TRBD2. Germline trimming cut 6 bases from V and 5 bases from J; bases unmatched to any gene: 4. From germline, CDR1 is KGHSH and CDR2 LQKENI. The CDR3 has 14 residues. CDR3 DNA sequence: TGTGCCAGCTCGCCCGGACTAGCGGACAATGAGCAGTTCTTC. This gives the protein CASSPGLADNEQFF.

The chain recombines TRBV6-5 with TRBJ2-5; 9 bases agree with TRBD1. The CDR3 extends over 15 amino acids. The germline CDR1 and CDR2 sequences are MNHEY and SVGAGI. With V trimmed by 3 bases and J by 5 bases, 7 bases remained unmatched. The CDR3 loop is CASSYWDRAGETQYF. DNA of the CDR3: TGTGCCAGCAGTTATTGGGACAGGGCGGGGGAGACCCAGTACTTC.

The chain is built from TRBV29-1 and TRBJ1-1, with 8 positions matching TRBD1. V was clipped by 3 bases and J by 8 bases; unmatched bases: 5. CDR1 is SQVTM, CDR2 ANQGSEA, per germline. The CDR3 covers 12 residues. In nucleotides, the CDR3 is TGCAGCGTTGATGGCCAGGGGGCGGAAGCTTTCTTT. Its translation is CSVDGQGAEAFF.

The J gene is TRBJ2-5, the V gene TRBV7-9, with TRBD1 identical over 10 bases. V lost 8 bases to trimming and J lost 5 bases; unmatched junction nucleotides: 14. The CDR3 totals 16 residues. Germline assignment: CDR1 SEHNR and CDR2 FQNEAQ (reference sequence). In nucleotides, the CDR3 is TGTGCCAGCGGTCCTGGACAGGGGGGCCAGGGGGAGACCCAGTACTTC. Protein: CASGPGQGGQGETQYF.